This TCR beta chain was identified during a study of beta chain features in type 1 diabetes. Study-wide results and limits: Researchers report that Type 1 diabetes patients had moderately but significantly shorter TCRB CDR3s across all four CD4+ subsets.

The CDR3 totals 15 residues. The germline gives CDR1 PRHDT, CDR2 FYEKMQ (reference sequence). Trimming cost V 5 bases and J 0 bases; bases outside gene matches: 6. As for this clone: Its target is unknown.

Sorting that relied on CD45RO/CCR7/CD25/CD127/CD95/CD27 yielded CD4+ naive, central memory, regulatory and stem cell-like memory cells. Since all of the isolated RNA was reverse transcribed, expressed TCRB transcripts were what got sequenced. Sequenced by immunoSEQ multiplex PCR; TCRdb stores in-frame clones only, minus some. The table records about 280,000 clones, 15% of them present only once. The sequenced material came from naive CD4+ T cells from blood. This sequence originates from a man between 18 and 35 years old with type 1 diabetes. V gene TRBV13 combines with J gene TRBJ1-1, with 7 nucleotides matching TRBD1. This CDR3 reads CASSVRQGLNTEAFF. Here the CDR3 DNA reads TGTGCCAGCAGCGTCAGACAGGGTTTGAACACTGAAGCTTTCTTT.